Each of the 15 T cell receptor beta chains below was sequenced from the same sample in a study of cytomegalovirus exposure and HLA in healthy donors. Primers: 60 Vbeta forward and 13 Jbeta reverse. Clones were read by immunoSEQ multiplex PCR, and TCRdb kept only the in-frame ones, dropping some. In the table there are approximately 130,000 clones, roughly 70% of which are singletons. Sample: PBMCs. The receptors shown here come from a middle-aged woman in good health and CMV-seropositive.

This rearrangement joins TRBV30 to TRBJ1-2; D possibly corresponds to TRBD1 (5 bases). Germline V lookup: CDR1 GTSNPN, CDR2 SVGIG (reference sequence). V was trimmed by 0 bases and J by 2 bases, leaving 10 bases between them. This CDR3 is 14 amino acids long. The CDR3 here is CAWSVMGLNYGYTF. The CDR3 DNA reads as TGTGCCTGGAGTGTAATGGGGCTAAACTATGGCTACACCTTC.

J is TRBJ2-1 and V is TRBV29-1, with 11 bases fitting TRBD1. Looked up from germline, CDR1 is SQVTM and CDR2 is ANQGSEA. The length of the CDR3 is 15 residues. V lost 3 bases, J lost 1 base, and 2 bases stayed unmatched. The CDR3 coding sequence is TGCAGCGTTGAGGGACAGGGGGTGTCCTACAATGAGCAGTTCTTC. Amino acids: CSVEGQGVSYNEQFF.

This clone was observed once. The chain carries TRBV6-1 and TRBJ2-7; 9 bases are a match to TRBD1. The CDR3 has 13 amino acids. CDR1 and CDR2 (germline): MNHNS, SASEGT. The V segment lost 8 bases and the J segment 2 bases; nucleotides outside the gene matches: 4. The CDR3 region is CASQRDRAYEQYF. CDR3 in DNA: TGTGCCAGCCAACGGGACAGGGCCTACGAGCAGTACTTC.

CDR3 in DNA: TGCAGCGTTGGGCCGGGACTAGGCACTGAAGCTTTCTTT. Translation gives CSVGPGLGTEAFF. This chain uses TRBV29-1 with TRBJ1-1, with D perhaps TRBD1 (5 bases). The V and J ends lost 4 bases and 4 bases respectively, with 13 bases between them. CDR1 is SQVTM, CDR2 ANQGSEA, per germline. The CDR3 consists of 13 residues.

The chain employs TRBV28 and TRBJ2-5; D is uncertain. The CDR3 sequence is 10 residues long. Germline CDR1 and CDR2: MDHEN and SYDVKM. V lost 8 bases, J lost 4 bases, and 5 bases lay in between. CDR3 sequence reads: CASSRETQYF. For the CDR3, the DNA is TGTGCCAGCTCCAGAGAGACCCAGTACTTC.

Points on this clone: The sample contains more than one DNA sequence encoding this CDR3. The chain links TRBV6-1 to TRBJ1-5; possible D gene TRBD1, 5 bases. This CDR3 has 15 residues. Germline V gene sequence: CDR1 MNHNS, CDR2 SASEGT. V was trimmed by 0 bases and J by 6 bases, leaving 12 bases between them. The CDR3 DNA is TGTGCCAGCAGTGAAGCAACAGGTAGTATTCAGCCCCAGCATTTT. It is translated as CASSEATGSIQPQHF.

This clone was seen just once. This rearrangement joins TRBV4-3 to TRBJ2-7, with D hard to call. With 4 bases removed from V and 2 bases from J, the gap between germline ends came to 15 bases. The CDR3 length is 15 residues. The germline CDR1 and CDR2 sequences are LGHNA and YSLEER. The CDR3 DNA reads TGCGCCAGCAGCCCCCAGACGGCGGATACCTACGAGCAGTACTTC. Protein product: CASSPQTADTYEQYF.

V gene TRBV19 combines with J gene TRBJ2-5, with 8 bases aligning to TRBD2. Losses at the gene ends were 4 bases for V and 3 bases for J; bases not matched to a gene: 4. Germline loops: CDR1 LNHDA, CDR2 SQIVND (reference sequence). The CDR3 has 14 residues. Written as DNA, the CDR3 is TGTGCCAGTAGTACTAGCGGGCCTAAAGAGACCCAGTACTTC. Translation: CASSTSGPKETQYF.

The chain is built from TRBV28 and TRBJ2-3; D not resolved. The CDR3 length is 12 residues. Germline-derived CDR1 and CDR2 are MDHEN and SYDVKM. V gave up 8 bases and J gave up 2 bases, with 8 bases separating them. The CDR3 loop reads CASEQTTDTQYF. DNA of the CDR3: TGTGCCAGCGAACAAACCACAGATACGCAGTATTTT.

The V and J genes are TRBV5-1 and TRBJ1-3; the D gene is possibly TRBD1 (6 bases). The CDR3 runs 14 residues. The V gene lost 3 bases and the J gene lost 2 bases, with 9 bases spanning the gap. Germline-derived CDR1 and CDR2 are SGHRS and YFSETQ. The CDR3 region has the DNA TGCGCCAGCAGCTCCCAGGGGACTGGAAACACCATATATTTT. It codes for CASSSQGTGNTIYF. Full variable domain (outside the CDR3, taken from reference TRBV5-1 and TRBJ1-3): KAGVTQTPRYLIKTRGQQVTLSCSPISGHRSVSWYQQTPGQGLQFLFEYFSETQRNKGNFPGRFSGRQFSNSRSEMNVSTLELGDSALYLCASSSQGTGNTIYFGEGSWLTVV.

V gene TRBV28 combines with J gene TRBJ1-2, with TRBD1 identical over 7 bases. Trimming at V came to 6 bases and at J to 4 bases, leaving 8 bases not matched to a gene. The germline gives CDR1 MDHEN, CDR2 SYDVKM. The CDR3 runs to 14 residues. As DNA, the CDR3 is TGTGCCAGCAGCCGACCACAGGGGACCTATGGCTACACCTTC. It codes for CASSRPQGTYGYTF.

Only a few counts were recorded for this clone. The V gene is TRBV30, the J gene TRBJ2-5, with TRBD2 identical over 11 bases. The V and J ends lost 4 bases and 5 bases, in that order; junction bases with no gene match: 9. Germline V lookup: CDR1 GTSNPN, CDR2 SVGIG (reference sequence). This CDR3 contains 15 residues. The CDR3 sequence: CAWKRSGGAGETQYF. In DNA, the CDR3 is TGTGCCTGGAAGCGTAGCGGGGGGGCCGGGGAGACCCAGTACTTC. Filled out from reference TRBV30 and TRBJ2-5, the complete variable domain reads SQTIHQWPATLVQPVGSPLSLECTVEGTSNPNLYWYRQAAGRGLQLLFYSVGIGQISSEVPQNLSASRPQDRQFILSSKKLLLSDSGFYLCAWKRSGGAGETQYFGPGTRLLVL.

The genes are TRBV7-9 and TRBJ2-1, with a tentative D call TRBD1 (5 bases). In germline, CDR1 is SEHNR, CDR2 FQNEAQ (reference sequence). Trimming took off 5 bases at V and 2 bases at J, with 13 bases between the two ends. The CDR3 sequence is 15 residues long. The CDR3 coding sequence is TGTGCCAGCAGCGCGCCGACAGCAACCTACAATGAGCAGTTCTTC. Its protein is CASSAPTATYNEQFF.

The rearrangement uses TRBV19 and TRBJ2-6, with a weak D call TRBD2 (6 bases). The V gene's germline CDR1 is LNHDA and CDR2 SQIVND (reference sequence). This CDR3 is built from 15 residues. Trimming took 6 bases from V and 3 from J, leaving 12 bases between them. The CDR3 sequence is CASSMGGYGANVLTF. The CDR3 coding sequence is TGTGCCAGTAGCATGGGGGGATATGGGGCCAACGTCCTGACTTTC.

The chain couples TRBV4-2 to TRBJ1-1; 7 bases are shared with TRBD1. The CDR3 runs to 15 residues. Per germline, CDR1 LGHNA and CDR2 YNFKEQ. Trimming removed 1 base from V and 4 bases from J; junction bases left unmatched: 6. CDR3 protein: CASSQGSAGGTEAFF. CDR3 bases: TGTGCCAGCAGCCAAGGGTCGGCAGGGGGCACTGAAGCTTTCTTT.